A single sample is the source of the 28 T cell receptor beta chains below, sequenced in a study of T cell clones after liver transplantation. Here immunoSEQ multiplex PCR was the method, and the copy in TCRdb shows in-frame clones only, minus some. The table includes under 12,000 clones, around 71% detected once. The sequenced sample was CD4+ T cells from blood, obtained approximately 29 months after liver transplant. These receptors originate from a human patient who received a liver transplant. Some of the T cells may derive from the graft donor.

The chain has TRBV7-9 and TRBJ2-7, with TRBD2 as a possible D gene (5 bases). CDR3 length: 15 amino acids. Trimming cost V 0 bases and J 6 bases, with 15 bases left between them. The germline CDR1 and CDR2 sequences are SEHNR and FQNEAQ (reference sequence). The CDR3 DNA reads TGTGCCAGCAGCTTAGCGCCCGGGGTCTCTGGCGAGCAGTACGTC. Translating gives CASSLAPGVSGEQYV.

This clone came up a few times. This chain links TRBV6-1 with TRBJ1-2; D is unresolved. V lost 8 bases and J 7 bases, leaving 17 bases between the germline ends. CDR3 length equals 13 residues. The germline gives CDR1 MNHNS, CDR2 SASEGT. The CDR3 here is CASWTGGLFGYTF. The DNA of the CDR3 is TGTGCCAGCTGGACGGGAGGGCTTTTTGGCTACACCTTC.

This clone rates as medium-sized. The genes are TRBV27 and TRBJ2-3; D is perhaps TRBD1 (5 bases). Per the germline V gene, CDR1 is MNHEY and CDR2 is SMNVEV (reference sequence). This CDR3 has 13 residues. V was pared by 2 bases and J by 2 bases, with 5 bases between. In DNA form, the CDR3 reads TGTGCCAGCAGTTTAGGGGCCACAGATACGCAGTATTTT. This sequence encodes CASSLGATDTQYF.

This chain links TRBV28 with TRBJ1-5, with D unresolved. The CDR3 consists of 12 residues. V lost 4 bases to trimming and J lost 6 bases, with 7 bases between them. Looked up from germline, CDR1 is MDHEN and CDR2 is SYDVKM. Here the CDR3 reads CASSWVAQPQHF. CDR3 sequence (DNA): TGTGCCAGCAGTTGGGTTGCTCAGCCCCAGCATTTT.

The rearrangement joins TRBV4-1 to TRBJ2-3, with 8 positions matching TRBD1. Unmatched junction bases numbered 9, after V lost 2 bases and J lost 2 bases. CDR1 is MGHRA and CDR2 is YSYEKL in the germline V gene. The CDR3 is made up of 17 amino acids. The chain's CDR3 is CASSQLPGQGLTDTQYF. CDR3 bases: TGCGCCAGCAGCCAACTCCCCGGACAGGGCCTCACAGATACGCAGTATTTT.

The rearrangement joins TRBV4-1 to TRBJ2-5; 12 bases fit TRBD2. Looked up from germline, CDR1 is MGHRA and CDR2 is YSYEKL. The V and J ends lost 5 bases and 1 base, in that order; junction bases with no gene match: 5. The CDR3 consists of 16 residues. The CDR3 region has the DNA TGCGCCAGCAGCTCTCCTAGCGGGGGGGGCCAAGAGACCCAGTACTTC. Protein sequence: CASSSPSGGGQETQYF.

The J gene is TRBJ1-2, the V gene TRBV27, with 8 nucleotides matching TRBD1. The junction had 8 bases not matched to a gene; V was cut back by 3 bases and J by 5 bases. This CDR3 is 15 amino acids long. Germline CDR1 reads MNHEY; CDR2 reads SMNVEV (reference sequence). Written as DNA, the CDR3 is TGTGCCAGCAGTTTTTCGCCCACAGGGGGTTATGGCTACACCTTC. Translation: CASSFSPTGGYGYTF.

The DNA for the CDR3 is TGTGCCACCAGCAGAGTGGGGAATGAAAAACTGTTTTTT. It is translated as CATSRVGNEKLFF. V and J are TRBV15 and TRBJ1-4; unclear D gene. V lost 1 base and J 5 bases, leaving 5 bases between the germline ends. Per the germline V gene, CDR1 is LNHNV and CDR2 is YYDKDF (reference sequence). This CDR3 is 13 amino acids long.

This clone was recorded a few times. V gene TRBV6-5 combines with J gene TRBJ2-7; 13 bases align to TRBD2. V was clipped by 6 bases and J by 5 bases; unmatched bases: 1. CDR1 and CDR2 (germline): MNHEY, SVGAGI. The CDR3 extends over 13 amino acids. CDR3 protein: CASRGTSGNEQYF. In nucleotides, the CDR3 is TGTGCCAGCAGAGGGACTAGCGGGAACGAGCAGTACTTC.

This chain connects TRBV7-2 to TRBJ2-7, with D possibly TRBD1 on 5 matching bases. The CDR3 loop spans 15 amino acids. Per germline, CDR1 SGHTA and CDR2 FQGNSA. V lost 3 bases, J lost 5 bases, and 17 bases lay in between. CDR3 sequence reads: CASSLGRTIFNEQYF. CDR3 nucleotides: TGTGCCAGCAGCTTGGGAAGGACAATTTTTAACGAGCAGTACTTC.

J is TRBJ2-7 and V is TRBV5-6; D is perhaps TRBD1 (6 bases). CDR3 length: 14 residues. Trimming shortened V by 3 bases and J by 2 bases, and 12 bases separated the two germline ends. Germline CDR1 is SGHDT and CDR2 is YYEEEE. CDR3 nucleotide sequence: TGTGCCAGCAGCTGGGAGACAGGACCCTACGAGCAGTACTTC. This encodes CASSWETGPYEQYF.

The rearrangement joins TRBV15 to TRBJ1-3; possible D gene TRBD1, 5 bases. This CDR3 has 16 residues. V was trimmed by 2 bases and J by 1 base, leaving 12 bases between them. Germline V lookup: CDR1 LNHNV, CDR2 YYDKDF (reference sequence). The CDR3 region has the DNA TGTGCCACCAGCAGACTTATGGGGGTTTCTGGAAACACCATATATTTT. Its translation is CATSRLMGVSGNTIYF.

This chain uses TRBV19 with TRBJ2-3, with 7 bases aligning to TRBD1. CDR1 is LNHDA and CDR2 is SQIVND in the germline V gene (reference sequence). The CDR3 is made up of 16 amino acids. V shed 6 bases, J shed 1 base, and the junction held 10 bases outside the gene matches. The CDR3 DNA follows: TGTGCCAGTAGCCCCGACAGGGAAGTGGGCACAGATACGCAGTATTTT. This sequence encodes CASSPDREVGTDTQYF.

In its sample, this clone was seen a few times. This chain connects TRBV28 to TRBJ1-4; D call uncertain. Looked up from germline, CDR1 is MDHEN and CDR2 is SYDVKM. V lost 3 bases to trimming and J lost 4 bases, with 9 bases between them. This CDR3 contains 14 residues. The CDR3 coding sequence is TGTGCCAGCAGTTTTGCGGTTAATAATGAAAAACTGTTTTTT. It is translated as CASSFAVNNEKLFF. The full variable domain, rest sourced from reference TRBV28 and TRBJ1-4, is DVKVTQSSRYLVKRTGEKVFLECVQDMDHENMFWYRQDPGLGLRLIYFSYDVKMKEKGDIPEGYSVSREKKERFSLILESASTNQTSMYLCASSFAVNNEKLFFGSGTQLSVL.

This chain connects TRBV7-9 to TRBJ2-3; TRBD2 agrees at 7 bases. Germline assignment: CDR1 SEHNR and CDR2 FQNEAQ (reference sequence). There are 17 residues in the CDR3. Trimming cost V 1 base and J 4 bases; bases outside gene matches: 11. The CDR3 loop reads CASSLGGGGNQADTQYF. The CDR3 DNA follows: TGTGCCAGCAGCTTAGGAGGCGGGGGAAACCAGGCAGATACGCAGTATTTT.

The chain joins TRBV7-9 to TRBJ2-2, with TRBD1 matching 7 bases. CDR1 is SEHNR, CDR2 FQNEAQ, per germline (reference sequence). V shed 4 bases, J shed 4 bases, and the junction held 3 bases outside the gene matches. This CDR3 spans 14 amino acids. The CDR3 coding sequence is TGTGCCAGCAGCTCGAGACAGGGCACCGGGGAGCTGTTTTTT. It encodes CASSSRQGTGELFF.

This clone was counted only a few times. The CDR3 sequence is CASSKGLAGGDLEELFF. The CDR3 DNA reads TGTGCCAGCAGCAAAGGACTAGCGGGAGGCGACCTTGAGGAGCTGTTTTTT. This chain connects TRBV21-1 to TRBJ2-2; TRBD2 is taken as the D call from the table, unchecked against the DNA. TRBV21-1 is described as a pseudogene. CDR3 length equals 17 residues.

This chain connects TRBV7-9 to TRBJ1-2; D remains unclear. The germline V gene encodes CDR1 SEHNR and CDR2 FQNEAQ (reference sequence). This CDR3 comprises 14 residues. Trimming removed 4 bases from V and 5 bases from J, with 14 bases in between. CDR3 DNA sequence: TGTGCCAGCAGCTCGGTCAGCGCCTTATATGGCTACACCTTC. This translates into CASSSVSALYGYTF.

V usage is TRBV9 and J usage is TRBJ2-1; D not resolved. V shed 3 bases and J shed 10 bases, with 11 bases lying between them. Germline lookup yields CDR1 SGDLS and CDR2 YYNGEE. The CDR3 loop spans 12 amino acids. CDR3 in DNA: TGTGCCAGCAGCGCAGACACGAGGGAGCAGTTCTTC. Protein: CASSADTREQFF.

This chain joins TRBV27 and TRBJ2-7; D is perhaps TRBD2 (6 bases). The CDR3 length is 16 residues. V was clipped by 5 bases and J by 7 bases, with 24 bases between them. The germline CDR1 and CDR2 sequences are MNHEY and SMNVEV (reference sequence). The DNA of the CDR3 is TGTGCCAGCAGTGCGAGATCGGCGGCGGCCCGGGAGGAGCAGTACGTC. Its protein is CASSARSAAAREEQYV.

This clone was detected only a few times. This rearrangement joins TRBV7-8 to TRBJ1-1, with unresolved D. This CDR3 has 13 residues. Germline V lookup: CDR1 SGHVS, CDR2 FQNEAQ. Trimming shortened V by 10 bases and J by 3 bases, and 15 bases separated the two germline ends. The CDR3 nucleotides are TGTGCCACCCACATGGACGGTGACACTGAAGCTTTCTTT. Translated: CATHMDGDTEAFF.

The chain uses TRBV6-5 and TRBJ1-4; possibly TRBD1 for D (5 bases). V was cut by 2 bases and J by 4 bases, with 11 bases left in between. Germline CDR1 is MNHEY and CDR2 is SVGAGI. There are 15 residues in the CDR3. CDR3 residues: CASSYNGADNEKLFF. The CDR3, as DNA: TGTGCCAGCAGTTACAATGGGGCGGATAATGAAAAACTGTTTTTT.

The genes are TRBV9 and TRBJ2-2; 7 bases align to TRBD2. Germline V gene data show CDR1 as SGDLS and CDR2 as YYNGEE. Unmatched junction bases numbered 12, after V lost 3 bases and J lost 4 bases. The CDR3 runs 17 residues. The CDR3 DNA reads TGTGCCAGCAGCGCATCCGGGACTACCACGGTCACCGGGGAGCTGTTTTTT. It translates to CASSASGTTTVTGELFF.

The chain carries TRBV23-1 and TRBJ1-3; a weak D match, TRBD1 (5 bases). Being an ORF, TRBV23-1 has a function that is uncertain. Trimming shortened V by 1 base and J by 3 bases, and 10 bases separated the two germline ends. There are 15 residues in the CDR3. CDR3 in DNA: TGCGCCAGCAGTCAATTGGAGGGGCATGGAAACACCATATATTTT. Translating gives CASSQLEGHGNTIYF.

The rearrangement uses TRBV30 and TRBJ1-1; D is undetermined. CDR1 is GTSNPN, CDR2 SVGIG, per germline (reference sequence). The CDR3 has 16 residues. The V and J ends lost 0 bases and 2 bases respectively, with 16 bases between them. CDR3 nucleotide sequence: TGTGCCTGGAGTGTACTCCTGGGCGAGCCTAACACTGAAGCTTTCTTT. The encoded protein is CAWSVLLGEPNTEAFF.

The chain recombines TRBV29-1 with TRBJ2-1, with TRBD2 as a possible D gene (5 bases). CDR3 length: 16 amino acids. Germline loops: CDR1 SQVTM, CDR2 ANQGSEA. Trimming removed 6 bases from V and 0 bases from J, with 18 bases in between. The CDR3 protein is CSVEILATNSYNEQFF. The CDR3 bases are TGCAGCGTCGAAATCTTAGCGACTAACTCCTACAATGAGCAGTTCTTC.

The chain employs TRBV11-2 and TRBJ1-3, with D hard to call. This CDR3 comprises 15 residues. V shed 4 bases and J shed 6 bases, with 16 bases lying between them. CDR1 is SGHAT and CDR2 is FQNNGV in the germline V gene. The CDR3 spells CASSSTDTFANTIYF. Written as DNA, the CDR3 is TGTGCCAGCAGCTCGACTGACACCTTTGCAAACACCATATATTTT.

The chain combines TRBV28 with TRBJ2-1; D gene uncertain. CDR3 length: 21 residues. Germline CDR1 MDHEN, CDR2 SYDVKM. V was shortened by 7 bases and J by 3 bases, with 34 bases between the two germline ends. The CDR3 protein is CASTLQGFTDTTGVSYNEQFF. The CDR3 DNA sequence: TGTGCCAGCACCCTCCAAGGCTTCACAGACACAACGGGCGTTAGCTACAATGAGCAGTTCTTC. Full variable domain (outside the CDR3, taken from reference TRBV28 and TRBJ2-1): DVKVTQSSRYLVKRTGEKVFLECVQDMDHENMFWYRQDPGLGLRLIYFSYDVKMKEKGDIPEGYSVSREKKERFSLILESASTNQTSMYLCASTLQGFTDTTGVSYNEQFFGPGTRLTVL.